The T cell receptor (beta chain) under discussion was sequenced for a study of cytomegalovirus exposure and HLA in healthy donors. Vbeta (60) and Jbeta (13) primers were used in the PCR. The table came from immunoSEQ multiplex PCR; TCRdb's copy has only in-frame clones and leaves some out. Here the sample spans a few hundred thousand clones, 70% to 80% being singletons. Notes on the study in general: Compared with the roughly 700-donor mean, an Asian-associated ancestry cluster reportedly had fewer N-insertions, according to a later analysis. Most subjects' HLA-A and HLA-B alleles were reportedly predicted from TCR beta sequences. Later on, an analysis tied about 17,000 TCR beta sequences to HLA alleles at 0.05 false discovery rate.

In regard to this clone: The antigen remains unidentified.

The specimen was PBMCs. The receptor was isolated from a girl between 2 and 10 years old in good health and CMV-seronegative.

CDR3 amino acids: CATSAGQRAGELFF. The CDR3 DNA reads as TGTGCCACCAGCGCCGGACAGAGGGCCGGGGAGCTGTTTTTT. V is TRBV15 and J is TRBJ2-2, with D possibly matching TRBD1 (6 bases). This CDR3 is 14 amino acids long. The germline gives CDR1 LNHNV, CDR2 YYDKDF (reference sequence). The V and J ends lost 5 bases and 6 bases respectively, with 13 bases between them.